The rows below give T cell receptor beta chains drawn from one sample of a study of chemoradiotherapy in HPV16-positive cancers. TCRdb's table, derived via immunoSEQ multiplex PCR, lists solely in-frame clones and lacks some. This sample has roughly 12,000 clones, with around 66% found just once. This material was collected from a patient who underwent chemoradiotherapy. These receptors were taken from a human donor with HPV-associated anogenital cancer. CDR3s include the opening cysteine and the closing phenylalanine or tryptophan. A D gene is named only where the DNA matches it firmly. Some rows have no size entry. The others give once, few or many, or a class for an expanded clone.

V,length,D,size,J,DNA,CDR3
TRBV27,16,TRBD1,-,TRBJ1-5,TGTGCCAGCAGTCCGATGGGACAGGGGAAAGGTCAGCCCCAGCATTTT,CASSPMGQGKGQPQHF
TRBV30,14,-,-,TRBJ2-3,TGTGCCTGGAGTCTAGCATGGTCCACAGATACGCAGTATTTT,CAWSLAWSTDTQYF
TRBV19,15,TRBD1,once,TRBJ2-3,TGTGCCAGTAGTTCGGACAGGGGGCGCACAGATACGCAGTATTTT,CASSSDRGRTDTQYF
TRBV27,14,-,few,TRBJ2-3,TGTGCCAGCAATCCGGGCGTGACGACAGATACGCAGTATTTT,CASNPGVTTDTQYF
TRBV28,14,-,-,TRBJ2-6,TGTGCCAGCCAAATAAGCTCTGGGGCCAACGTCCTGACTTTC,CASQISSGANVLTF
TRBV5-1,13,-,few,TRBJ2-6,TGCGCCAGCAGGTTGGGGGGGGCCAACGTCCTGACTTTC,CASRLGGANVLTF
TRBV13,12,-,few,TRBJ2-7,TGTGCCAGCAGTCTCGAAGGCTACGAGCAGTACTTC,CASSLEGYEQYF
TRBV11-3,14,-,-,TRBJ2-6,TGTGCCAGCAGAGACGGGTCTGGGGCCAACGTCCTGACTTTC,CASRDGSGANVLTF
TRBV6-1,13,-,-,TRBJ1-5,TGTGCCAGCAGGGTCCAGGGCTATCAGCCCCAGCATTTT,CASRVQGYQPQHF
TRBV7-9,17,-,few,TRBJ2-1,TGTGCCAGCAGCCCGCAGGGGGGCTTAAGCTCCTACAATGAGCAGTTCTTC,CASSPQGGLSSYNEQFF
TRBV18,15,-,-,TRBJ1-5,TGTGCCAGCTCAGAGGAAAGGGCGGGCAATCAGCCCCAGCATTTT,CASSEERAGNQPQHF
TRBV30,14,-,-,TRBJ2-2,TGTGCCTGGAGAAAAGTGGGGGCGGCCGGGGAGCTGTTTTTT,CAWRKVGAAGELFF
TRBV11-2,14,-,-,TRBJ2-7,TGTGCCAGCAGCTTCAGAGGGATCGGGGACGAGCAGTACTTC,CASSFRGIGDEQYF
TRBV7-8,15,-,few,TRBJ1-4,TGTGCCAGCAGCCAGAATACAGGGTGGGAAGAAAAACTGTTTTTT,CASSQNTGWEEKLFF
TRBV28,15,-,-,TRBJ1-4,TGTGCCAGCAGTCTCCTCCGGGGCTCTAATGAAAAACTGTTTTTT,CASSLLRGSNEKLFF
TRBV28,15,TRBD1,-,TRBJ1-2,TGTGCCAGCAGCTTATCAGGGGGTGGAAACTATGGCTACACCTTC,CASSLSGGGNYGYTF
TRBV7-9,16,TRBD2,-,TRBJ2-3,TGTGCCAGCAACCAGATGAGCGGGGATAGCACAGATACGCAGTATTTT,CASNQMSGDSTDTQYF
TRBV4-1,16,-,-,TRBJ2-2,TGCGCCAGCAGCCAAGATATTAGCCTAACCACCGGGGAGCTGTTTTTT,CASSQDISLTTGELFF
TRBV18,11,-,few,TRBJ2-7,TGTGCCAGCTCAGACTACTACGAGCAGTACTTC,CASSDYYEQYF
TRBV5-1,15,-,once,TRBJ2-3,TGCGCCAGCAGCCGTCTGATGGGGGAAACAGATACGCAGTATTTT,CASSRLMGETDTQYF
TRBV2,15,TRBD2,-,TRBJ2-2,TGTGCCAGCAAACTTTCAGCGGGATACACCGGGGAGCTGTTTTTT,CASKLSAGYTGELFF
TRBV5-5,14,-,-,TRBJ1-6,TGTGCCAGCACCTCGGGGGGCGCGGATTCACCCCTCCACTTT,CASTSGGADSPLHF
TRBV27,15,-,-,TRBJ2-3,TGTGCCAGCAGTTTTTCCGGACTACTCTTAGATACGCAGTATTTT,CASSFSGLLLDTQYF
TRBV30,14,TRBD1,-,TRBJ1-2,TGTGCCTGGAAAGTAGACAGGGGGGGATATGGCTACACCTTC,CAWKVDRGGYGYTF
TRBV5-5,12,TRBD1,-,TRBJ2-7,TGTGCCAGCAGCCCAAAGGGGGCGTGGCAGTACTTC,CASSPKGAWQYF
TRBV4-1,13,-,-,TRBJ1-2,TGCGCCAGCAGCCAAGGGACAGCAGCTGGCTACACCTTC,CASSQGTAAGYTF
TRBV9,17,-,medium-sized,TRBJ2-2,TGTGCCAGCAGTCTTACTAGCCGGGGATCGAACACCGGGGAGCTGTTTTTT,CASSLTSRGSNTGELFF
TRBV7-6,17,TRBD2,-,TRBJ2-3,TGTGCCAGCAGCTTAATGGCTAGCGGGAGTGGCACAGATACGCAGTATTTT,CASSLMASGSGTDTQYF
TRBV4-1,16,TRBD2,few,TRBJ2-5,TGCGCCAGCAGCCAAGACCCCGGTTTGGGAGGGGAGACCCAGTACTTC,CASSQDPGLGGETQYF
TRBV6-6,13,-,-,TRBJ2-7,TGTGCCAGCAGAGAGGGAGAGGCTCGAGAGCAGTACTTC,CASREGEAREQYF
TRBV5-1,14,-,-,TRBJ2-7,TGCGCCAGCAGCTTGGAACCCAGCTCCTACGAGCAGTACTTC,CASSLEPSSYEQYF
TRBV4-1,18,TRBD1,-,TRBJ1-4,TGCGCCAGCAGCCAAGATCTTGACGGGACAGGGGCGAGTGAAAAACTGTTTTTT,CASSQDLDGTGASEKLFF
TRBV6-5,13,TRBD1,-,TRBJ2-5,TGTGCCAGCACCAGGGACAGCCAAGAGACCCAGTACTTC,CASTRDSQETQYF
TRBV5-1,14,-,medium-sized,TRBJ2-2,TGCGCCAGCAGCATACAGGGAAACACCGGGGAGCTGTTTTTT,CASSIQGNTGELFF
TRBV7-2,14,TRBD1,-,TRBJ1-1,TGTGCCAGCAGTTTAGAATCAGGGGGCACTGAAGCTTTCTTT,CASSLESGGTEAFF
TRBV7-2,15,TRBD2,-,TRBJ2-3,TGTGCCAGCAGCTTTGGGACTAGAAGTACAGATACGCAGTATTTT,CASSFGTRSTDTQYF
TRBV28,14,-,few,TRBJ1-2,TGTGCCAGCAGCCTTGGACAGACTAACTATGGCTACACCTTC,CASSLGQTNYGYTF
TRBV4-2,14,-,few,TRBJ2-1,TGTGCCAGCAGCCAAGGAGAACTGGAGAATGAGCAGTTCTTC,CASSQGELENEQFF
TRBV28,15,-,-,TRBJ2-3,TGTGCCACCCTTCTTGGAGGCCGAGGCACAGATACGCAGTATTTT,CATLLGGRGTDTQYF
TRBV27,16,-,-,TRBJ2-2,TGTGCCAGCAGCCCTGGGCTGGGGGCGAACACCGGGGAGCTGTTTTTT,CASSPGLGANTGELFF
TRBV5-1,16,TRBD2,-,TRBJ2-7,TGCGCCAGCAGCCTGCGTGCTAGCGGGACCTCCTACGAGCAGTACTTC,CASSLRASGTSYEQYF
TRBV7-9,14,-,-,TRBJ1-6,TGTGCCAGCAGACCCTCACCTCTGGGTTCACCCCTCCACTTT,CASRPSPLGSPLHF
TRBV30,12,-,-,TRBJ1-4,TGTGCCTGGAGTGTCGAGAGGGAAAAACTGTTTTTT,CAWSVEREKLFF
TRBV11-1,15,-,-,TRBJ1-2,TGTGCCAGCAGCTTATATTCAGGGGAGAACTATGGCTACACCTTC,CASSLYSGENYGYTF
TRBV18,14,-,few,TRBJ1-2,TGTGCCAGCTCGCGCGGGGCCTCTAACTATGGCTACACCTTC,CASSRGASNYGYTF
TRBV28,15,TRBD2,once,TRBJ2-1,TGTGCCAGCAGTACTAGCGGGAGACCCAACAATGAGCAGTTCTTC,CASSTSGRPNNEQFF
TRBV5-6,16,TRBD2,once,TRBJ2-7,TGTGCCAGCAGCTCGGGATTAGCGGGAGGAAGCTACGAGCAGTACTTC,CASSSGLAGGSYEQYF
TRBV19,12,-,-,TRBJ1-2,TGTGCCAGTAGTATGATTAACTATGGCTACACCTTC,CASSMINYGYTF
TRBV9,17,TRBD2,-,TRBJ2-2,TGTGCCAGCAGCTCCCGACTAGCGGGGAGAGACACCGGGGAGCTGTTTTTT,CASSSRLAGRDTGELFF
TRBV6-1,11,-,once,TRBJ2-1,TGTGCCAGCAGCTTGGACAATGAGCAGTTCTTC,CASSLDNEQFF